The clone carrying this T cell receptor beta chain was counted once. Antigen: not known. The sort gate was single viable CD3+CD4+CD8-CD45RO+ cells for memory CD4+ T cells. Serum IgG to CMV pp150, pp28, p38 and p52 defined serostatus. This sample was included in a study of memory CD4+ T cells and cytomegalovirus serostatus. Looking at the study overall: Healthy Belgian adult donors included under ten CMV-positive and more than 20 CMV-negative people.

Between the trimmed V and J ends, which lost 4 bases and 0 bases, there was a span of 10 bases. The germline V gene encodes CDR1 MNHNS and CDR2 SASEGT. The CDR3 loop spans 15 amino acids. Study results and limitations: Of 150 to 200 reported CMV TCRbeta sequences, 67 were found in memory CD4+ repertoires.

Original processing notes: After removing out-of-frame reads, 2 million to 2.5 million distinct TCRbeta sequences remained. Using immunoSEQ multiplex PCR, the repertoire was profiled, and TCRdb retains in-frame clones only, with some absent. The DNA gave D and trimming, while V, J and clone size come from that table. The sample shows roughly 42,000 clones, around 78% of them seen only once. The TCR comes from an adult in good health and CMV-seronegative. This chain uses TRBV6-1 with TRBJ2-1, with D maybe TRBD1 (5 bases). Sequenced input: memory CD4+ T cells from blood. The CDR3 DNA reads TGTGCCAGCAGTGTACAGGTTAGCTCCTACAATGAGCAGTTCTTC. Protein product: CASSVQVSSYNEQFF.